Described below is a single T cell receptor beta chain sequence and its context. Its antigen is as yet unknown. This sample is part of a study of T cells in localized non-small cell lung cancer. Study conclusions and caveats: Clonality peaked in uninvolved adjacent lung rather than tumor. Across samples, adjacent lung featured a median around 60 of the top 100 tumor clones.

The data were produced by immunoSEQ multiplex PCR, yet TCRdb's version contains in-frame clones alone and is incomplete. The sample carries 20,000 or so clones, 90% recorded once. The source material was peripheral blood, sampled before any cancer treatment. The TCR originated in a woman aged 40-70 years with stage I lung adenocarcinoma.

The CDR3 DNA reads TGCGCCAGCAGGACTGACTTCCAGGGGGCCTCAGAAGCTTTCTTT. Translating it yields CASRTDFQGASEAFF. The gene calls are TRBV5-1 and TRBJ1-1; 8 bases line up with TRBD1. The J segment lost 8 bases and the V segment lost 5 bases, leaving 14 bases of the junction unmatched. Germline V CDR1 and CDR2: SGHRS, YFSETQ. The CDR3 totals 15 residues.